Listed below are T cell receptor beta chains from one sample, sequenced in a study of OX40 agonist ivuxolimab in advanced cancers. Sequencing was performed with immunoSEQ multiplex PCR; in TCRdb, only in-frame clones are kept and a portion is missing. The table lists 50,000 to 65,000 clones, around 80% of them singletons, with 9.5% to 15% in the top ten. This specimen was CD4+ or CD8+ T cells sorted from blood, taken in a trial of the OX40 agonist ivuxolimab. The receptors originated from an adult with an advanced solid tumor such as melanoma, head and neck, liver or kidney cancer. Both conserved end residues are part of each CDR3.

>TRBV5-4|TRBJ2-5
CASSPGGETQYF
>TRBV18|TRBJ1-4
CASSPKRGATNEKLFF
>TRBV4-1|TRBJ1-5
CASSQEDSPNQPQHF
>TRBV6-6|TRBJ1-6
CASSYLGRGSPLHF
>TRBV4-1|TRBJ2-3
CASSPPIGPIESDTQYF
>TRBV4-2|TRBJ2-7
CASSQAGDSGGVWEQYF
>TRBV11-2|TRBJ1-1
CASSGIRVMNTEAFF
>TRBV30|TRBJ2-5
CAWSVGGLAGGQETQYF
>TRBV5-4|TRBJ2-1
CASSLGSGSNEQFF
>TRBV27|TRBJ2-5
CASSPELALETQYF
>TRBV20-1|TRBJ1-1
CSAGRSEAFF
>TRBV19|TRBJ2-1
CASSRFRGFYNEQFF
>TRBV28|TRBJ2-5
CASSLPNGPGTQYF
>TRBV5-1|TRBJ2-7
CASSLARGYEQYF
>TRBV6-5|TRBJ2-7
CASSYLTGSSYEQYF
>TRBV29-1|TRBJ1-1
CSVLGQGDTEAFF
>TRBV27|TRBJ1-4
CASSLNRAEKLFF
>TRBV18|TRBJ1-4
CASSGQGKEKLFF
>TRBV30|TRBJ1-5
CAWSVRYGGNQPQHF
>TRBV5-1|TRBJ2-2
CASSFGLAGTNTGELFF
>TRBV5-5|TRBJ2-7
CASSLGPVGSYEQYF
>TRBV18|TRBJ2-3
CATALTDTQYF
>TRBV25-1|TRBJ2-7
CASSVTGTGAYEQYF
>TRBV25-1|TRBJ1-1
CASSPSDGTEAFF
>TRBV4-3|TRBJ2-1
CASSQGDWPYNEQFF
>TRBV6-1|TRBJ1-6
CASSATGTNSPLHF
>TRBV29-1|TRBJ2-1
CSVVGESLGNEQFF
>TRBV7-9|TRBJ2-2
CASSPRTTSGGELFF
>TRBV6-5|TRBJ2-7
CASSYVAGGGYEQYF
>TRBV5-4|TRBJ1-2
CASRTGGTGISYTF
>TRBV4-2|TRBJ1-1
CASSQDRQGPRAFF
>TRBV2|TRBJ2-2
CASSEDGFDTGELFF
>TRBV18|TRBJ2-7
CASSNNPRGEQYF
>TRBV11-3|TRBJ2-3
CASSLEAGTDTQYF
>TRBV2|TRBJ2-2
CASSERAGDTGELFF
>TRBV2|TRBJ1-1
CASSLGGSTEAFF
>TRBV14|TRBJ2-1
CASSPPRGGINEQFF
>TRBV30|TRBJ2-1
CAWHTGTSGNEQFF
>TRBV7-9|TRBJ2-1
CASSLRVTSGDEQFF
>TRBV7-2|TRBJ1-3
CASSLPGQGFGNTIYF
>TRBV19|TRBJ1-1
CASILAGGSTEAFF
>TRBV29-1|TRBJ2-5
CSVATNRVGTQYF
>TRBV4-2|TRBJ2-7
CASSDSGRAVYEQYF
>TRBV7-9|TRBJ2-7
CASSGRDSSFSYEQYF
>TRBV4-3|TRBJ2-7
CASSQELAQSHEQYF
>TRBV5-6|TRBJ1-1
CASSGPGRQIEAFF
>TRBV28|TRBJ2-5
CASSYREQETQYF
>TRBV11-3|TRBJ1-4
CASSPGQSSNEKLFF
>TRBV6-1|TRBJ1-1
CASIRGSYTEAFF
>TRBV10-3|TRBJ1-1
CATHRDRGLTRGTEAFF
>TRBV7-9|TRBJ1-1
CASSQVTGGAFF
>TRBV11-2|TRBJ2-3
CASSFTSGFKDTQYF
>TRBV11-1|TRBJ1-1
CASSTPPGKNTEAFF
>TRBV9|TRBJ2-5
CASSVQGTETQYF
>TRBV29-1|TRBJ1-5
CSVAGTAANQPQHF
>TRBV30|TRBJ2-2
CAWSTGGQPSGELFF
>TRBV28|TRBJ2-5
CASSLWQGGGETQYF
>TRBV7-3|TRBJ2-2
CASSFRGGELFF
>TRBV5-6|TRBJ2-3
CASSPPSSTDTQYF